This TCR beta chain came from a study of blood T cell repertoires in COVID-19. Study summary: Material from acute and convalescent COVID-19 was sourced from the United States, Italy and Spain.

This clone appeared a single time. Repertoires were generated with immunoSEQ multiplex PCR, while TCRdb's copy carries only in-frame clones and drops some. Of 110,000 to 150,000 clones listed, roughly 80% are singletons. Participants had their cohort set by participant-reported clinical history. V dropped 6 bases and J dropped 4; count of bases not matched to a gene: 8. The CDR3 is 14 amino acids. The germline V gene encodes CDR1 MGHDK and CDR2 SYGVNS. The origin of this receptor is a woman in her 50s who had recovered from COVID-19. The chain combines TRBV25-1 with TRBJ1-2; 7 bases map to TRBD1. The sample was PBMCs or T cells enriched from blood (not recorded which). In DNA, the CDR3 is TGTGCCAGCAGGGAGACAGGGATCTTCTATGGCTACACCTTC. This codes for CASRETGIFYGYTF.